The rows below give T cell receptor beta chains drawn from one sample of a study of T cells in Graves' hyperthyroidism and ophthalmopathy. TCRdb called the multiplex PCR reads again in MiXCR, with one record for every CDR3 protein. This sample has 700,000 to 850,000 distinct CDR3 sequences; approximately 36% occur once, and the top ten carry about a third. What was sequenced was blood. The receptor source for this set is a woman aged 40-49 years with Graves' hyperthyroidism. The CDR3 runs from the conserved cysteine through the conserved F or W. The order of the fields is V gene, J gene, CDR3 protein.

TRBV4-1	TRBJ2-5	CASSRIKREGLGETQYF
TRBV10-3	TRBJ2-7	CAISVGQGAYEQYF
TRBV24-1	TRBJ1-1	CATSDGNTEAFF
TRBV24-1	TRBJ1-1	CATRDSLDTEAFF
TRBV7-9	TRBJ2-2	CASSPDRLNTGELFF
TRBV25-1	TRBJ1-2	CASSAPEGDEGYTF
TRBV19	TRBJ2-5	CASSNQDQETQYF
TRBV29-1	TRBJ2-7	CSVEGNLGGDYEQYF
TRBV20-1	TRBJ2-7	CSASPIAGGLVSYEQYF
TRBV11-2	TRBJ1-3	CASSSVGTGNTIYF
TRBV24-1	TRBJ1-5	CATSDSGTPRPQHF
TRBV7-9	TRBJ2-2	CASSLAGTGNTGELFF
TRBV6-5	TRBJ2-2	CASSYGRDTGELFF
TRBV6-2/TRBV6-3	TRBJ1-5	CASSPQPRGKGDQPQHF
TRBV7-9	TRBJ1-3	CASGTYRGLSGNTIYF
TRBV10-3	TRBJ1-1	CAIMKEGEAFF
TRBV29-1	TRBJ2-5	CSADTGGSLRETQYF
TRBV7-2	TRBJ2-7	CASSQNPGAYEQYF
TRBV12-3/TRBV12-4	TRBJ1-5	CASSFRREPQHF
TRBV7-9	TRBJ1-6	CASSLRAEFNSPLHF
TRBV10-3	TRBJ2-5	CASSGGHRGETQYF
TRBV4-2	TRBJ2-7	CASRKTGTKNSEQYF
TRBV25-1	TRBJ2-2	CASKQGAGELFF